This T cell receptor (beta chain) was sequenced in a study of control samples from healthy donors and cancer patients. The V gene's germline CDR1 is MNHEY and CDR2 SVGEGT. CDR3 size: 16 residues. Trimming removed 5 bases from V and 0 bases from J, with 14 bases in between. The protocol was immunoSEQ multiplex PCR, while the TCRdb copy is restricted to in-frame clones and leaves out a portion. In the table there are 150,000 to 200,000 clones, nearly 90% of which are singletons. This TCR was sampled from a woman in her 50s in good health. Sequencing was performed on blood. The V and J genes are TRBV6-2 or TRBV6-3 and TRBJ2-1; D call uncertain. The CDR3 bases are TGTGCCAGCAGTCTCTACGAAGTAGTCTCCTACAATGAGCAGTTCTTC. Amino acid sequence: CASSLYEVVSYNEQFF.